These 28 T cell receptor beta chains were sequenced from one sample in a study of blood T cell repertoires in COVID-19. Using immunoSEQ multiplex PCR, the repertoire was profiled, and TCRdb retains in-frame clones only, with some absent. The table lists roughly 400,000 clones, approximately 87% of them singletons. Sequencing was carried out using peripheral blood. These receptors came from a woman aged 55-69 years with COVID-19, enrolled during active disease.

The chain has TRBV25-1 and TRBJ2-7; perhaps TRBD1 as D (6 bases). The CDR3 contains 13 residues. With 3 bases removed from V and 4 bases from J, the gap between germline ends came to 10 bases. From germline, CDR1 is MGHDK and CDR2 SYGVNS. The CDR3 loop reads CASSEAGTYEQYF. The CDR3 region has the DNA TGTGCCAGCAGTGAGGCAGGGACATACGAGCAGTACTTC.

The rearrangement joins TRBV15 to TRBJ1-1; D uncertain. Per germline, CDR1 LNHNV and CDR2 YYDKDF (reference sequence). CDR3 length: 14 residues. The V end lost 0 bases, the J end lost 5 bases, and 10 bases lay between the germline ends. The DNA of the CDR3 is TGTGCCACCAGCAGAGATCAAACGCGGACTGAAGCTTTCTTT. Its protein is CATSRDQTRTEAFF. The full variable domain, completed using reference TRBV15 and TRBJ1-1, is DAMVIQNPRYQVTQFGKPVTLSCSQTLNHNVMYWYQQKSSQAPKLLFHYYDKDFNNEADTPDNFQSRRPNTSFCFLDIRSPGLGDTAMYLCATSRDQTRTEAFFGQGTRLTVV.

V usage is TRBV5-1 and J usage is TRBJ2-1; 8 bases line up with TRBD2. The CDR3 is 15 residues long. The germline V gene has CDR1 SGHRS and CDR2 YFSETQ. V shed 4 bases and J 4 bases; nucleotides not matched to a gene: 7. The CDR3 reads CASSASGGQYNEQFF. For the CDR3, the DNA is TGCGCCAGCAGCGCAAGCGGGGGCCAGTACAATGAGCAGTTCTTC.

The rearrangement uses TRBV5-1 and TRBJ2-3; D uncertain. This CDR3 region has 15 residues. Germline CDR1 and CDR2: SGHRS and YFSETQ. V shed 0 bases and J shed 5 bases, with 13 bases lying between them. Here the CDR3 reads CASSLVLGRRDTQYF. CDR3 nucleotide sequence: TGCGCCAGCAGCTTGGTGCTGGGTAGGAGAGATACGCAGTATTTT.

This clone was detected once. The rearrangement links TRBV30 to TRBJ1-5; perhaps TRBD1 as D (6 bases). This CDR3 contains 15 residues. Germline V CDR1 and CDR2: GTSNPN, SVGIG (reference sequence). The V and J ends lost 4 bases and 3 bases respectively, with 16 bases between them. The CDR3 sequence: CAWTKGRGTNQPQHF. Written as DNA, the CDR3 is TGTGCCTGGACGAAGGGCAGGGGCACCAATCAGCCCCAGCATTTT.

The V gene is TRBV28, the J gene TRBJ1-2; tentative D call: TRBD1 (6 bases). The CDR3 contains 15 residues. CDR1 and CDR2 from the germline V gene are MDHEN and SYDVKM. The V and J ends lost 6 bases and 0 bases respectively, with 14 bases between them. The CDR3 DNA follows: TGTGCCAGCAGAGCGAGCAGGGGTTCTAACTATGGCTACACCTTC. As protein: CASRASRGSNYGYTF.

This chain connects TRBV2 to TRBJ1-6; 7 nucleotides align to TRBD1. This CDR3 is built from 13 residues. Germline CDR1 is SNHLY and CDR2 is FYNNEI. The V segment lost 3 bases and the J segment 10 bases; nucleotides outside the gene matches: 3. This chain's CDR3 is CASSDRGSSPLHF. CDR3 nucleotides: TGTGCCAGCAGTGACAGGGGGAGCTCACCCCTCCACTTT.

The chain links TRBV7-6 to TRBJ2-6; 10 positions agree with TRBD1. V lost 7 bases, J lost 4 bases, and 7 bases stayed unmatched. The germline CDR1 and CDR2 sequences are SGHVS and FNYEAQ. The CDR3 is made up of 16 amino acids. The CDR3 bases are TGTGCCAGCACCCAGACAGGGGGCGCCGGGGCCAACGTCCTGACTTTC. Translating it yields CASTQTGGAGANVLTF.

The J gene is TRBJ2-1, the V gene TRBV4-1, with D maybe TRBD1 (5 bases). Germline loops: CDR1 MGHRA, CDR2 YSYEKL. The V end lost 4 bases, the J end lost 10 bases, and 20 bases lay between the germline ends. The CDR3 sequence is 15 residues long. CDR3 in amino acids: CASSRREGRVREQFF. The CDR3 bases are TGCGCCAGCAGCCGAAGAGAAGGCAGGGTGAGAGAGCAGTTCTTC.

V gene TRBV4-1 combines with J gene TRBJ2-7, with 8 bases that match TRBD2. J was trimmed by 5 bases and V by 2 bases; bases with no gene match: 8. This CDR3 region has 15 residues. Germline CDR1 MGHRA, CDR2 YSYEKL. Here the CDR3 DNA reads TGCGCCAGCAGCCAAATGGGCGGGGGGAACAACGAGCAGTACTTC. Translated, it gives CASSQMGGGNNEQYF.

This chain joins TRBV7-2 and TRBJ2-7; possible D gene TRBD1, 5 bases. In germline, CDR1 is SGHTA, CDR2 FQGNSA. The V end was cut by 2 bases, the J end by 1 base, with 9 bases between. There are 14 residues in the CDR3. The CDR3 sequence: CASSLFQGSYEQYF. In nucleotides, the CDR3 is TGTGCCAGCAGCTTATTTCAGGGATCCTACGAGCAGTACTTC. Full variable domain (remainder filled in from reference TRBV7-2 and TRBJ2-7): GAGVSQSPSNKVTEKGKDVELRCDPISGHTALYWYRQSLGQGLEFLIYFQGNSAPDKSGLPSDRFSAERTGGSVSTLTIQRTQQEDSAVYLCASSLFQGSYEQYFGPGTRLTVT.

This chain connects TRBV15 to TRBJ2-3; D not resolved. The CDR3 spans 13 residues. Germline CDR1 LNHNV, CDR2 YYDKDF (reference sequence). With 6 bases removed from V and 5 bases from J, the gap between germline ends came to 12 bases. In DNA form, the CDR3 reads TGTGCCACCAGTGCAGGTGGTGAAGATACGCAGTATTTT. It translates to CATSAGGEDTQYF.

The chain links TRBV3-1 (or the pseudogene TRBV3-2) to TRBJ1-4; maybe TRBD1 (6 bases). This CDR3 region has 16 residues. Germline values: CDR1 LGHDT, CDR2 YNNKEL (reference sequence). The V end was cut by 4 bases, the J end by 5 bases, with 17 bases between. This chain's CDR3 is CASSPGQTTTNEKLFF. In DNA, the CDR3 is TGTGCCAGCAGCCCCGGACAGACTACTACCAATGAAAAACTGTTTTTT.

CDR3: CASSLRVAGGPLYEQYF. CDR3 nucleotide sequence: TGTGCCAGCAGTTTAAGGGTAGCGGGGGGGCCGCTCTACGAGCAGTACTTC. The J gene is TRBJ2-7, the V gene TRBV27; 11 bases are shared with TRBD2. CDR1 MNHEY and CDR2 SMNVEV come from the germline V gene (reference sequence). CDR3 length: 17 amino acids. The V segment lost 2 bases and the J segment 3 bases; nucleotides outside the gene matches: 9.

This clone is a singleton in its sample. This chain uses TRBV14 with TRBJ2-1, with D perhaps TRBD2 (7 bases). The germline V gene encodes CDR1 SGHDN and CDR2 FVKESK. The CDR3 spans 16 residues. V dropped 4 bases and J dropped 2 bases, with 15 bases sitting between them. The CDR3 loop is CASSLLRGGTYNEQFF. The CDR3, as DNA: TGTGCCAGCAGCCTTTTGAGGGGGGGGACCTACAATGAGCAGTTCTTC.

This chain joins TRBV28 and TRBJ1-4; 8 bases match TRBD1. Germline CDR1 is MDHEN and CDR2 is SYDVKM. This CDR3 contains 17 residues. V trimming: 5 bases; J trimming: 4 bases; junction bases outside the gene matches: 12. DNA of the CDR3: TGTGCCAGCAGTCCGAACCTACCGGGACAGGATAATGAAAAACTGTTTTTT. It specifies CASSPNLPGQDNEKLFF.

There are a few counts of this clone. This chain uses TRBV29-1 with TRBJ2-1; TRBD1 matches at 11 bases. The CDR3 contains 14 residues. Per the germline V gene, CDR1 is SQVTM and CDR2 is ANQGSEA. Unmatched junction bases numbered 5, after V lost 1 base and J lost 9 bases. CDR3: CSVEGDRGITEQFF. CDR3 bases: TGCAGCGTTGAAGGGGACAGGGGGATCACTGAGCAGTTCTTC.

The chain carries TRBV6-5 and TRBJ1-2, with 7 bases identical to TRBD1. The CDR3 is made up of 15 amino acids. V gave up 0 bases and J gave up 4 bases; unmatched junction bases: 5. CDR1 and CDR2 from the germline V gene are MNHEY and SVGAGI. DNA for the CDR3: TGTGCCAGCAGTTACTCGCCAGGGGGAGGCTATGGCTACACCTTC. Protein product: CASSYSPGGGYGYTF.

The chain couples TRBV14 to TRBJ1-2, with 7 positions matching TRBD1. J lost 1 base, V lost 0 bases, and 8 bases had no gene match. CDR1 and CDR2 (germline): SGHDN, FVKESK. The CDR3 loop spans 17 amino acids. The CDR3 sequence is CASSQDLGGQSNYGYTF. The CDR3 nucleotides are TGTGCCAGCAGCCAAGATTTGGGGGGACAGAGTAACTATGGCTACACCTTC.

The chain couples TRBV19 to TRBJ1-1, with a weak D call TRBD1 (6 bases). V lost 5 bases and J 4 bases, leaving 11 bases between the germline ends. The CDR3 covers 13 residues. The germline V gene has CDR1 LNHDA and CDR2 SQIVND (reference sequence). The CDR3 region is CASSLGGPTEAFF. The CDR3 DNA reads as TGTGCCAGTAGTTTGGGGGGGCCCACTGAAGCTTTCTTT.

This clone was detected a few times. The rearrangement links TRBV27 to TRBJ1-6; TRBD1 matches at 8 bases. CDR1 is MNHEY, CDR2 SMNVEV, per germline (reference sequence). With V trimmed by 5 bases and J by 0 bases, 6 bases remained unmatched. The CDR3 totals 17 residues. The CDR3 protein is CASSLGQGDSYNSPLHF. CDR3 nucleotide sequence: TGTGCCAGCAGTCTCGGACAGGGCGACTCCTATAATTCACCCCTCCACTTT.

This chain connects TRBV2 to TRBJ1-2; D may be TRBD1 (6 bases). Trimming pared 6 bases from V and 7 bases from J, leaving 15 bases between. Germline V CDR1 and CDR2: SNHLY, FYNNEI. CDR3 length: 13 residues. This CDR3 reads CASSVTGLSGYTF. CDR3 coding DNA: TGTGCCAGCAGCGTTACAGGGTTGAGTGGCTACACCTTC.

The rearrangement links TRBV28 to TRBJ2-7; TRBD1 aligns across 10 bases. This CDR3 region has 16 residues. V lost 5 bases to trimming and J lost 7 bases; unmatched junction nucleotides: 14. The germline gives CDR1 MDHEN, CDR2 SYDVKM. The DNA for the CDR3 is TGTGCCAGCAGTACGGGGGGACAGGGGAAATCGTGGGAGCAGTACTTC. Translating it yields CASSTGGQGKSWEQYF.

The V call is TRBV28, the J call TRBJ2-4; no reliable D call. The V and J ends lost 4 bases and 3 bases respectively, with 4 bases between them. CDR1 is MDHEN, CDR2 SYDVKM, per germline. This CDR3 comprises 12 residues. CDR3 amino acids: CASSSRKNIQYF. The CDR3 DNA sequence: TGTGCCAGCAGTTCCCGCAAAAACATTCAGTACTTC.

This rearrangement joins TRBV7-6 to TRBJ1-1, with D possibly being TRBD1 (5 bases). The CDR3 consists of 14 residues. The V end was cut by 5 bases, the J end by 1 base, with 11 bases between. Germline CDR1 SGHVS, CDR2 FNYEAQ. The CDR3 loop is CASSPRRGNTEAFF. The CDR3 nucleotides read TGTGCCAGCAGCCCGCGGAGGGGGAACACTGAAGCTTTCTTT. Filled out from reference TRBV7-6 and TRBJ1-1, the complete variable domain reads GAGVSQSPRYKVTKRGQDVALRCDPISGHVSLYWYRQALGQGPEFLTYFNYEAQQDKSGLPNDRFSAERPEGSISTLTIQRTEQRDSAMYRCASSPRRGNTEAFFGQGTRLTVV.

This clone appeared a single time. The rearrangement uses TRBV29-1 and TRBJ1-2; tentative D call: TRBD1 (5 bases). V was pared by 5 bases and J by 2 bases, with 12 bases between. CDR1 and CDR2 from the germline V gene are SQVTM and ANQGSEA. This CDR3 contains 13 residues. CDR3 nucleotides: TGCAGCGTTCTAGCGGGGCGGAACTATGGCTACACCTTC. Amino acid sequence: CSVLAGRNYGYTF.

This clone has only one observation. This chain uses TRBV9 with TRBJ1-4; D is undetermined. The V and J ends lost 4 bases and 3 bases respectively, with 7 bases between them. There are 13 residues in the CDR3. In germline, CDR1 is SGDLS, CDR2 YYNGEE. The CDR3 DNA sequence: TGTGCCAGCAGCCTTTCGGCTAATGAAAAACTGTTTTTT. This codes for CASSLSANEKLFF.

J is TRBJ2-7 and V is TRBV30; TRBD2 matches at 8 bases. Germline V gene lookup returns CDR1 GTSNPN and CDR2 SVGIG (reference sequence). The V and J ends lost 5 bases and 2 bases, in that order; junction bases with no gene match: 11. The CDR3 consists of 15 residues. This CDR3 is CAWLRRGAHPYEQYF. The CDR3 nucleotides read TGTGCCTGGCTTAGGCGGGGGGCCCACCCCTACGAGCAGTACTTC.